These 8 T cell receptor beta chains originate from one sample sequenced in a study of blood T cell repertoires in COVID-19. Only in-frame clones appear in the TCRdb table, and some are missing; sequencing was by immunoSEQ multiplex PCR. Seen here are around 360,000 clones, 70% to 90% observed once, and the top ten hold around 2%. The sample comprised PBMCs or T cells enriched from blood (not recorded which). These receptor sequences come from a man in his forties or fifties in a cohort exposed to, infected with or recovered from COVID-19 (not recorded which).

The V call is TRBV19, the J call TRBJ1-2, with D possibly matching TRBD1 (5 bases). This CDR3 region has 15 residues. V was shortened by 6 bases and J by 4 bases, with 18 bases between the two germline ends. Germline loops: CDR1 LNHDA, CDR2 SQIVND (reference sequence). The CDR3 spells CASRGTPRNPYGYTF. CDR3 DNA sequence: TGTGCCAGTAGAGGGACTCCTAGAAACCCCTATGGCTACACCTTC.

V and J are TRBV15 and TRBJ2-7; D is uncertain. The germline V gene encodes CDR1 LNHNV and CDR2 YYDKDF (reference sequence). CDR3 length: 13 residues. Trimming shortened V by 1 base and J by 0 bases, and 4 bases separated the two germline ends. DNA of the CDR3: TGTGCCACCAGCAGAGGTCTCTCCTACGAGCAGTACTTC. It translates to CATSRGLSYEQYF.

The chain combines TRBV5-1 with TRBJ1-2, with D maybe TRBD1 (6 bases). There are 16 residues in the CDR3. V was cut by 0 bases and J by 2 bases, with 14 bases left in between. Germline V CDR1 and CDR2: SGHRS, YFSETQ. The CDR3 reads CASSLGRGNGNYGYTF. Here the CDR3 DNA reads TGCGCCAGCAGCTTGGGCAGGGGAAACGGGAACTATGGCTACACCTTC.

The chain recombines TRBV12-3 or TRBV12-4 with TRBJ1-6, with D unclear. V lost 2 bases and J lost 7, with 6 bases in between. The CDR3 covers 13 residues. CDR3 sequence (DNA): TGTGCCAGCAGTTTAACTTCGAATTCACCCCTCCACTTT. It specifies CASSLTSNSPLHF.

This rearrangement joins TRBV19 to TRBJ2-7, with D possibly TRBD2 on 6 matching bases. V shed 3 bases and J shed 0 bases, with 15 bases lying between them. Per the germline V gene, CDR1 is LNHDA and CDR2 is SQIVND (reference sequence). The CDR3 has 16 residues. CDR3 DNA sequence: TGTGCCAGTAGTATGGGACTTCTTGAGAGCTCCTACGAGCAGTACTTC. Protein sequence: CASSMGLLESSYEQYF.

V and J are TRBV6-1 and TRBJ2-2; D is uncertain. Trimming took 0 bases from V and 2 from J, leaving 7 bases between them. CDR3 size: 15 residues. The germline gives CDR1 MNHNS, CDR2 SASEGT. The CDR3 DNA reads as TGTGCCAGCAGTGAAGCGCGCGTAAACACCGGGGAGCTGTTTTTT. It translates to CASSEARVNTGELFF.

The rearrangement links TRBV7-9 to TRBJ2-2; D ambiguous. The CDR3 covers 14 residues. The germline V gene has CDR1 SEHNR and CDR2 FQNEAQ (reference sequence). V lost 2 bases to trimming and J lost 8 bases, with 12 bases between them. CDR3 sequence: CASSLSTISGELFF. The CDR3 nucleotides are TGTGCCAGCAGCTTAAGTACGATCAGTGGGGAGCTGTTTTTT.

This chain uses TRBV6-5 with TRBJ2-3; D is perhaps TRBD2 (6 bases). The CDR3 consists of 15 residues. Trimming took off 7 bases at V and 5 bases at J, with 19 bases between the two ends. From germline, CDR1 is MNHEY and CDR2 SVGAGI. CDR3 coding DNA: TGTGCCAGCACTCCTCTGTCGGGAGTAAAAGATACGCAGTATTTT. Translation: CASTPLSGVKDTQYF.